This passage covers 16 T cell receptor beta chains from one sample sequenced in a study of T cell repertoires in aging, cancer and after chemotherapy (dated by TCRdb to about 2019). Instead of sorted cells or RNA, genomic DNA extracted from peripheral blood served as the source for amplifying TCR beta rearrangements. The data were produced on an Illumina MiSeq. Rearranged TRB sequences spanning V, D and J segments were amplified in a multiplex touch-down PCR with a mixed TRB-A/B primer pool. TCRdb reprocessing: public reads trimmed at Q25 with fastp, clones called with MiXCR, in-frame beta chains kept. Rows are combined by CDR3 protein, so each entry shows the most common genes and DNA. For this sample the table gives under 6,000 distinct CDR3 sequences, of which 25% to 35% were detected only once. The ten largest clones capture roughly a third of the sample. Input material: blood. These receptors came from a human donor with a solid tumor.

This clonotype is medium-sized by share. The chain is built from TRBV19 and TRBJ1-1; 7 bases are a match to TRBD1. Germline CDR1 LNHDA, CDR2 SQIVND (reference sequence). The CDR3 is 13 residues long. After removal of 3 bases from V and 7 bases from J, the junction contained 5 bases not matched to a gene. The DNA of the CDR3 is TGTGCCAGTAGTATCGGGACAGCCTTTGAAGCTTTCTTT. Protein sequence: CASSIGTAFEAFF.

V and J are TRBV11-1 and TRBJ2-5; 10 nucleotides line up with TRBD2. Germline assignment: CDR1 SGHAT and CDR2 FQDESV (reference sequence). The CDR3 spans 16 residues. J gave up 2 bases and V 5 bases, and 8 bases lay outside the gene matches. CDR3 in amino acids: CASSLPGLATQETQYF. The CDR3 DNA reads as TGTGCCAGCAGCCTTCCGGGACTAGCGACACAAGAGACCCAGTACTTC.

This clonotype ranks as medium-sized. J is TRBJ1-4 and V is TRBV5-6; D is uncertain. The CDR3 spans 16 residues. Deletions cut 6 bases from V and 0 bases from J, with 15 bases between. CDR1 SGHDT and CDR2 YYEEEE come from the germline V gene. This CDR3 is CASTPGRFATNEKLFF. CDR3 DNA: TGTGCCAGCACCCCTGGACGGTTTGCAACTAATGAAAAACTGTTTTTT. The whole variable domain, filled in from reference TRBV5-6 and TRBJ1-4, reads DAGVTQSPTHLIKTRGQQVTLRCSPKSGHDTVSWYQQALGQGPQFIFQYYEEEERQRGNFPDRFSGHQFPNYSSELNVNALLLGDSALYLCASTPGRFATNEKLFFGSGTQLSVL.

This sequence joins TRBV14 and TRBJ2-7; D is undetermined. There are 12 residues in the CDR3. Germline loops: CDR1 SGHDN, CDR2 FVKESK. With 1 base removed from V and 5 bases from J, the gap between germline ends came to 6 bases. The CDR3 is CASSQALDEQYF. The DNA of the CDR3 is TGTGCCAGCAGCCAAGCGTTGGACGAGCAGTACTTC.

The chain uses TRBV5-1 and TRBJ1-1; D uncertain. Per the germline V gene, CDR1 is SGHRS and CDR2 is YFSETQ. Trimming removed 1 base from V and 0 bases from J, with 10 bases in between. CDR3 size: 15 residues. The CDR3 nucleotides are TGCGCCAGCAGCTTGACTAGAACACTGAACACTGAAGCTTTCTTT. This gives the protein CASSLTRTLNTEAFF. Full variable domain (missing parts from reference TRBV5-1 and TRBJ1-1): KAGVTQTPRYLIKTRGQQVTLSCSPISGHRSVSWYQQTPGQGLQFLFEYFSETQRNKGNFPGRFSGRQFSNSRSEMNVSTLELGDSALYLCASSLTRTLNTEAFFGQGTRLTVV.

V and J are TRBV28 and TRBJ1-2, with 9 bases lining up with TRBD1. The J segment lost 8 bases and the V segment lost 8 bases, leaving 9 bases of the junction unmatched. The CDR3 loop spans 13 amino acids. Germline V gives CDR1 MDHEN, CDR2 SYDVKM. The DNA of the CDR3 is TGTGCCAGCGAACTACAGGGGGCGTACGGCTACACCTTC. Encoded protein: CASELQGAYGYTF.

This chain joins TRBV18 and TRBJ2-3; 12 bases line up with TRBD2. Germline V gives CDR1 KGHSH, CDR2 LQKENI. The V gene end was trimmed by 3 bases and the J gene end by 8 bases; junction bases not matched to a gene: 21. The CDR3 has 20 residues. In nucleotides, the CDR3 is TGTGCCAGCTCACCTCTAGCGGGAGGGCCGGAGCTCTCGCGTCAGGGTACGCAGTATTTT. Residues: CASSPLAGGPELSRQGTQYF. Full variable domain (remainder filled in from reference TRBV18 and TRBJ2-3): NAGVMQNPRHLVRRRGQEARLRCSPMKGHSHVYWYRQLPEEGLKFMVYLQKENIIDESGMPKERFSAEFPKEGPSILRIQQVVRGDSAAYFCASSPLAGGPELSRQGTQYFGPGTRLTVL.

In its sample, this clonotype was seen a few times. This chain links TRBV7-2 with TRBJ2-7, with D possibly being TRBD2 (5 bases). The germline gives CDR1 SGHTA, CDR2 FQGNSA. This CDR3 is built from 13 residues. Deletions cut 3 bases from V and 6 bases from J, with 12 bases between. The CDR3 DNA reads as TGTGCCAGCAGCTTCTCGGACGGAGGCGAGCAGTACTTC. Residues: CASSFSDGGEQYF.

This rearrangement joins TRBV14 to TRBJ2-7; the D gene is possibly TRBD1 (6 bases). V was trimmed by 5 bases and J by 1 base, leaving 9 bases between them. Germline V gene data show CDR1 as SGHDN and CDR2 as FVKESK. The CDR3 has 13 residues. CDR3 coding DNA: TGTGCCAGCAGCTACGACAGGTCCTACGAGCAGTACTTC. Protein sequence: CASSYDRSYEQYF.

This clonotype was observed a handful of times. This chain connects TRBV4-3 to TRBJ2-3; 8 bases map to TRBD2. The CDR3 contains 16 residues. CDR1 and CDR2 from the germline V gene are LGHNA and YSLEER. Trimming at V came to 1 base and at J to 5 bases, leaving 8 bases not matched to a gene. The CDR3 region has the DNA TGCGCCAGCAGCCAAGTCCCAAGCGGGAGAGGAGATACGCAGTATTTT. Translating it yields CASSQVPSGRGDTQYF.

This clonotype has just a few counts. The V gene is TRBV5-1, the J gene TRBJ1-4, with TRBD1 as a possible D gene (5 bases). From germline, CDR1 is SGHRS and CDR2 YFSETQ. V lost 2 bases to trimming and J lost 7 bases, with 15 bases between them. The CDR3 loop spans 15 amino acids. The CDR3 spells CASSFTTDGPEKLFF. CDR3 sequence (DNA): TGCGCCAGCAGCTTTACGACAGACGGACCTGAAAAACTGTTTTTT.

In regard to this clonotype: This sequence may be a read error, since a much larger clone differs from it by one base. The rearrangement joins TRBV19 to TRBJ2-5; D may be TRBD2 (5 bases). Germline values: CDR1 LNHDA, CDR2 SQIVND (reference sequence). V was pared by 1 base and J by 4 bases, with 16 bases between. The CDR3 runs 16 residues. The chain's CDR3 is CASSIAPRGKGETQYF. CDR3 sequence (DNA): TGTGCCAGTAGTATAGCCCCTAGAGGGAAAGGAGAGACCCAGTACTTC.

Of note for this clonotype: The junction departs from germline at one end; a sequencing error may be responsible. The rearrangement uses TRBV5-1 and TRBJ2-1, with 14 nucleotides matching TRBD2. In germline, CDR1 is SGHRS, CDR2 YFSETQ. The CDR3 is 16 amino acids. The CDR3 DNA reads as TGCGCCAGCAGCTCGGGACTAGCGGGAGTAACCAATAAGCAGTTCTTC. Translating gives CASSSGLAGVTNKQFF. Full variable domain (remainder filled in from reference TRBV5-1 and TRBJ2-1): KAGVTQTPRYLIKTRGQQVTLSCSPISGHRSVSWYQQTPGQGLQFLFEYFSETQRNKGNFPGRFSGRQFSNSRSEMNVSTLELGDSALYLCASSSGLAGVTNKQFFGPGTRLTVL.

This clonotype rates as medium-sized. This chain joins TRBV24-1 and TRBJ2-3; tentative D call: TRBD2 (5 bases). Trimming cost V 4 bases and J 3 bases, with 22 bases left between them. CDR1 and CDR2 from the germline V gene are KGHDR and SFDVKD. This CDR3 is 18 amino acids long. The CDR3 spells CATSEPVAAAVRTDTQYF. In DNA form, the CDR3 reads TGTGCCACCAGTGAACCCGTTGCGGCAGCGGTTAGGACAGATACGCAGTATTTT.

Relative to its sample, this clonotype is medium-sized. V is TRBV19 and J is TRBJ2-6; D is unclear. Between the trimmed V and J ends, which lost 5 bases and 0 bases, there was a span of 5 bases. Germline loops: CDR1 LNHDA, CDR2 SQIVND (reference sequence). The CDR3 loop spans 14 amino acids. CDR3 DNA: TGTGCCAGTAGTTCTCTCTCTGGGGCCAACGTCCTGACTTTC. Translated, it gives CASSSLSGANVLTF.

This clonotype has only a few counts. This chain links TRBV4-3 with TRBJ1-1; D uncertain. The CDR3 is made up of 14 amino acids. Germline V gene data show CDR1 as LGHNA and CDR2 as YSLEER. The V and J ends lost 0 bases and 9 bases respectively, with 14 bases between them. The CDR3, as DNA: TGCGCCAGCAGCCAAGATCTGGTCAGAGCACAAGCTTTCTTT. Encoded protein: CASSQDLVRAQAFF.